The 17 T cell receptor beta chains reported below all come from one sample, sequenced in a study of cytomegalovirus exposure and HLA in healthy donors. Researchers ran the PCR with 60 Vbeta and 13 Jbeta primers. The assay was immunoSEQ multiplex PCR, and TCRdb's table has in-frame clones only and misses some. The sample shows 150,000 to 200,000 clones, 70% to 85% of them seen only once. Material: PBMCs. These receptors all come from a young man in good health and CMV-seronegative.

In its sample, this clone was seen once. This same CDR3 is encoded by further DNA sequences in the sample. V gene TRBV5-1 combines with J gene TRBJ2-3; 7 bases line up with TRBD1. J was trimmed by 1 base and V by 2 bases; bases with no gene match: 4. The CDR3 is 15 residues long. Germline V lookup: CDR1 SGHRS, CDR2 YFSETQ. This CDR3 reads CASSLGGVGTDTQYF. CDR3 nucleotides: TGCGCCAGCAGCTTAGGGGGCGTAGGCACAGATACGCAGTATTTT.

The CDR3 is CAIRSDSTDTQYF. The DNA of the CDR3 is TGTGCCATCAGGTCGGACAGTACAGATACGCAGTATTTT. The V and J genes are TRBV10-3 and TRBJ2-3; tentative D call: TRBD1 (6 bases). V lost 6 bases and J lost 3, with 10 bases in between. CDR1 and CDR2 from the germline V gene are ENHRY and SYGVKD. The CDR3 is 13 amino acids.

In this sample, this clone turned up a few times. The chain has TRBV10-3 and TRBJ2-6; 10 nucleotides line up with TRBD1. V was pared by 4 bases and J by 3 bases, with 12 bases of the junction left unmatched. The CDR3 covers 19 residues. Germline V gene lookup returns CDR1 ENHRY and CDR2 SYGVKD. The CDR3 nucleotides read TGTGCCATCAGTGCTGCATGGGGGACAGGGGAGGGTGGGGCCAACGTCCTGACTTTC. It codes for CAISAAWGTGEGGANVLTF.

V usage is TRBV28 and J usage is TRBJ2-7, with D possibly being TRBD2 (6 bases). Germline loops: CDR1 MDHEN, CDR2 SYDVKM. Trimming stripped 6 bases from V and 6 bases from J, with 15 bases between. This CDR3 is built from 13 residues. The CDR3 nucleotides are TGTGCCAGCAGCAACGGGAGAGGTGGCGAGCAGTACTTC. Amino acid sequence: CASSNGRGGEQYF. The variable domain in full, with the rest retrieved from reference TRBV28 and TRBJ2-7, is DVKVTQSSRYLVKRTGEKVFLECVQDMDHENMFWYRQDPGLGLRLIYFSYDVKMKEKGDIPEGYSVSREKKERFSLILESASTNQTSMYLCASSNGRGGEQYFGPGTRLTVT.

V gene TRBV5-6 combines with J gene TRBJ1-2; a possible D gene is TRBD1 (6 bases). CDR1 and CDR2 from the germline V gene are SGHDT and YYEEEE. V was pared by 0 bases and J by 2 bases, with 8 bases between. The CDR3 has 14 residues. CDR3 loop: CASSLGRGNYGYTF. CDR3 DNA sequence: TGTGCCAGCAGCTTGGGAAGGGGGAACTATGGCTACACCTTC.

The CDR3 loop reads CASSLQGTAPGKYSEQFF. As DNA, the CDR3 is TGTGCCAGCAGCTTACAGGGGACAGCTCCAGGAAAGTATAGTGAGCAGTTCTTC. The V and J genes are TRBV11-2 and TRBJ2-1; 7 positions agree with TRBD1. J lost 9 bases, V lost 2 bases, and 19 bases had no gene match. Looked up from germline, CDR1 is SGHAT and CDR2 is FQNNGV. The CDR3 contains 18 residues.

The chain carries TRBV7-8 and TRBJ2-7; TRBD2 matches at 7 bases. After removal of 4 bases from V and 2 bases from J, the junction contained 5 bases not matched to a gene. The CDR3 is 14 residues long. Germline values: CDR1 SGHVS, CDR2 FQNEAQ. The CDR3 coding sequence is TGTGCCAGCAGCTCTAGCGGACGGGCCTACGAGCAGTACTTC. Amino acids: CASSSSGRAYEQYF.

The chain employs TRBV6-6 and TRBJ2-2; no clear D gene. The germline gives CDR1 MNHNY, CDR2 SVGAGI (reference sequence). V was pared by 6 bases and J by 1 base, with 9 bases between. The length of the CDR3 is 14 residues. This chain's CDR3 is CASSTHENTGELFF. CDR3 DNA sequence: TGTGCCAGCAGCACACACGAGAACACCGGGGAGCTGTTTTTT.

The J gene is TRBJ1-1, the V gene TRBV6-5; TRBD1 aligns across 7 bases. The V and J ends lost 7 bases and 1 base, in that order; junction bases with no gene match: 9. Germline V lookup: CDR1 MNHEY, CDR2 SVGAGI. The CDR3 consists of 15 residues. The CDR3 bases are TGTGCCAGCATTACCCGACAGGGATGGAACACTGAAGCTTTCTTT. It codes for CASITRQGWNTEAFF.

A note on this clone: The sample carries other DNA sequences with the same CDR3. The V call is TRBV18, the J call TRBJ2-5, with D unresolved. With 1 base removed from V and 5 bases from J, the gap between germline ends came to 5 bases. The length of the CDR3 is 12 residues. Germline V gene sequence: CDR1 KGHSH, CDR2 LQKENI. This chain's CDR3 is CASSPREETQYF. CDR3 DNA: TGTGCCAGCTCACCACGAGAGGAGACCCAGTACTTC.

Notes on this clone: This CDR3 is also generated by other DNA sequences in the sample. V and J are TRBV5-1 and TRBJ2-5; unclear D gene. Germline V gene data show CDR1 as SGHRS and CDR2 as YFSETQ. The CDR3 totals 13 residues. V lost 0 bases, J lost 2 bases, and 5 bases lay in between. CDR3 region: CASSLGQQETQYF. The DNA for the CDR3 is TGCGCCAGCAGCTTGGGGCAGCAAGAGACCCAGTACTTC.

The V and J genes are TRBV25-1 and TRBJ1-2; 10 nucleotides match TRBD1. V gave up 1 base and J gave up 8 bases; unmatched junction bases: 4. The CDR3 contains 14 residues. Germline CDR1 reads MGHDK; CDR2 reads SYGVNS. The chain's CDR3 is CASSEFGTGVGYTF. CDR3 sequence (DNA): TGTGCCAGCAGTGAATTCGGGACAGGGGTCGGCTACACCTTC.

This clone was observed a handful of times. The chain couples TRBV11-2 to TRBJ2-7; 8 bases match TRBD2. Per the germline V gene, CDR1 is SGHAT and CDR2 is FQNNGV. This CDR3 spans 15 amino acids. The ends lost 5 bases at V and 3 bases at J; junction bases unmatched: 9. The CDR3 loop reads CASSPTSGPFYEQYF. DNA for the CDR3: TGTGCCAGCAGCCCCACTAGCGGACCTTTCTACGAGCAGTACTTC.

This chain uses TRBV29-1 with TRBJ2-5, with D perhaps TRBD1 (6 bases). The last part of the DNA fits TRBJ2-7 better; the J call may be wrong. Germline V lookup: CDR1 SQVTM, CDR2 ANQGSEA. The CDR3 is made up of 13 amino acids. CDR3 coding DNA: TGCAGCGTTCTCGACAGGACCTTGGGCGAGCAGTACTTC. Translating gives CSVLDRTLGEQYF.

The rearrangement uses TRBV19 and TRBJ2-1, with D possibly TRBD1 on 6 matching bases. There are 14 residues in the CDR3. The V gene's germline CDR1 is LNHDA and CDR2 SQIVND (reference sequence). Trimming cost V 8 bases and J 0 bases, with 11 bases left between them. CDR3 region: CASSGHPSYNEQFF. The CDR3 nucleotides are TGTGCCAGTTCGGGACATCCCTCCTACAATGAGCAGTTCTTC.

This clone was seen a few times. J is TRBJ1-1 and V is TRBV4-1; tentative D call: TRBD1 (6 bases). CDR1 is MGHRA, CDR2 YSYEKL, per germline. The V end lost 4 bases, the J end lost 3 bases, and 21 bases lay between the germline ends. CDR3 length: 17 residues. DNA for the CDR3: TGCGCCAGCAGCCCCACTACACTCAGGACAGATCACACTGAAGCTTTCTTT. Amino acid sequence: CASSPTTLRTDHTEAFF.

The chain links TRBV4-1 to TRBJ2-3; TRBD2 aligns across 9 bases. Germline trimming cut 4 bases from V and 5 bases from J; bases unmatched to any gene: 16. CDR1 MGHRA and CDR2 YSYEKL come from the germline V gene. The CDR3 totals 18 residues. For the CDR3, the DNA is TGCGCCAGCAGCCGTCTCTGGGGCGGGGGGGCCAGTGTAGATACGCAGTATTTT. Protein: CASSRLWGGGASVDTQYF.